This T cell receptor (beta chain) was sequenced during a study of beta chain features in type 1 diabetes. Based on CD45RO/CCR7/CD25/CD127/CD95/CD27, CD4+ regulatory, stem cell-like memory, naive and central memory cells were sorted. Sorted cells reached over 95% purity in every population. Trimming took 8 bases from V and 3 from J; bases not matched to a gene: 2. Looked up from germline, CDR1 is WSHSY and CDR2 is SAAADI. CDR3 length equals 12 residues. In its sample, this clone was seen a few times. Its specificity is not known. Since all of the isolated RNA was reverse transcribed, expressed TCRB transcripts were what got sequenced. Approximately 3.6 million reads, on average, came from each naive, central memory and regulatory T cell sample. This table comes from immunoSEQ multiplex PCR, and its TCRdb copy is limited to in-frame clones, with some not included. The table has around 140,000 clones, approximately 10% seen once.

Findings and limits, study-wide: VDJ junctions from type 1 diabetes patients carried fewer insertions and larger deletions. For Type 1 diabetes patients, all four CD4+ subsets carried TCRB CDR3s that were moderately but significantly shorter.

The TCR sequence derives from a man aged 25-45 years with type 1 diabetes. J is TRBJ2-7 and V is TRBV10-2; 9 bases match TRBD1. The material sequenced was central memory CD4+ T cells from blood. CDR3 residues: CASGTGRYEQYF. CDR3 in DNA: TGCGCCAGCGGGACAGGGCGCTACGAGCAGTACTTC.